This TCR beta chain appears in the sequencing data of a study of siplizumab effects on memory and regulatory T cells. The protocol was immunoSEQ multiplex PCR, while the TCRdb copy is restricted to in-frame clones and leaves out a portion. The sample comprises some 64,000 clones, 70% to 85% of which are singletons, and roughly 0.4% rests with the top ten. This clone is a singleton in its sample. Its cognate antigen is unknown. Study-wide results and caveats: The alloresponse seemed to draw substantially on naive T cells, which appeared more diverse than memory cells.

The V gene lost 4 bases and the J gene lost 7 bases, with 13 bases spanning the gap. The germline CDR1 and CDR2 sequences are MGHRA and YSYEKL. The CDR3 has 13 residues. The chain couples TRBV4-1 to TRBJ1-1; D possibly corresponds to TRBD1 (6 bases). Sequencing was done on a sample of memory CD4+ T cells sorted from blood. The receptor's source is a human donor in good health. The CDR3 DNA sequence: TGCGCCAGCAGCCGAGGGGGGGTTATTGAAGCTTTCTTT. Amino acid sequence: CASSRGGVIEAFF.